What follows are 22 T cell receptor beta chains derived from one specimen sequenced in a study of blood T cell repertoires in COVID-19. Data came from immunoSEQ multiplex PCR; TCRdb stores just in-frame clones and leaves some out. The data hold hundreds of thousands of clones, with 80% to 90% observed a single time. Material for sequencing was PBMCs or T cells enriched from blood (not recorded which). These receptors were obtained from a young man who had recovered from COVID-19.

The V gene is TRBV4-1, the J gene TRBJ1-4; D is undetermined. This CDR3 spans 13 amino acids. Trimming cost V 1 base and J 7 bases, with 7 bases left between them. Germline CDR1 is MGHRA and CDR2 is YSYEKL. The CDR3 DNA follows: TGCGCCAGCAGCCAAGTTGGCGGTGAAAAACTGTTTTTT. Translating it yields CASSQVGGEKLFF.

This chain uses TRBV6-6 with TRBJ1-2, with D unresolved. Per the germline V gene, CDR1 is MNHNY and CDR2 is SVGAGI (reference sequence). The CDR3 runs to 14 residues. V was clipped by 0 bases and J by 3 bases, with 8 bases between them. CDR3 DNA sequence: TGTGCCAGCAGTTACTCGTCCCGGGACTATGGCTACACCTTC. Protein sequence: CASSYSSRDYGYTF.

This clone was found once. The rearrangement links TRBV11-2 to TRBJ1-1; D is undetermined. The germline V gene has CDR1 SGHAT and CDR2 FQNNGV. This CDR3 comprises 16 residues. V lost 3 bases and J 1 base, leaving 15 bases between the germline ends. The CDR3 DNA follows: TGTGCCAGCAGCTTTAACGCTTCTCCGAGGAACACTGAAGCTTTCTTT. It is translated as CASSFNASPRNTEAFF.

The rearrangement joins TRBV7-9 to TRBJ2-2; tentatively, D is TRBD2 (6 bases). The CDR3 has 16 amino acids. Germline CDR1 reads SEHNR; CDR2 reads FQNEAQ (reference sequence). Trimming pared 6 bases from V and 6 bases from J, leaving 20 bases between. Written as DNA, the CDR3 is TGTGCCAGCAGTCCACCGGGGTACGCGGGGTCCGGGGAGCTGTTTTTT. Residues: CASSPPGYAGSGELFF.

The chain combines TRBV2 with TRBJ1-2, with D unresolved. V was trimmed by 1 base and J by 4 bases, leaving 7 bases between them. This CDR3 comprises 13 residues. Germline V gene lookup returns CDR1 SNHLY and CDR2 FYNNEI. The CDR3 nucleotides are TGTGCCAGCAGTGAAGTACCAGTCTATGGCTACACCTTC. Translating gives CASSEVPVYGYTF.

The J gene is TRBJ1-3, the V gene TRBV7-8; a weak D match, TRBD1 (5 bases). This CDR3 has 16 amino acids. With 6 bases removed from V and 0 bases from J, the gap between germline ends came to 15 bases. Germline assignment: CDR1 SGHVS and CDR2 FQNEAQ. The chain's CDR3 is CASSWGRTDSGNTIYF. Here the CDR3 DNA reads TGTGCCAGCAGTTGGGGCCGGACGGACTCTGGAAACACCATATATTTT.

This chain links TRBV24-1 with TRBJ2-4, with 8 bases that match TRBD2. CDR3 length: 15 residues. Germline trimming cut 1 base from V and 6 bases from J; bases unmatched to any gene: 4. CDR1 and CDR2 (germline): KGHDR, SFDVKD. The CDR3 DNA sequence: TGTGCCACCAGTGATTTCCGAGCGGGAGTAAACATTCAGTACTTC. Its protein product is CATSDFRAGVNIQYF.

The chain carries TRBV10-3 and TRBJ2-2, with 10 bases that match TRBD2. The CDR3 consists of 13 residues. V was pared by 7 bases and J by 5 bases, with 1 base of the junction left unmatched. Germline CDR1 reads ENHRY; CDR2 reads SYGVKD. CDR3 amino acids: CAITSGSTGELFF. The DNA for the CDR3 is TGTGCCATCACTAGCGGGAGTACCGGGGAGCTGTTTTTT.

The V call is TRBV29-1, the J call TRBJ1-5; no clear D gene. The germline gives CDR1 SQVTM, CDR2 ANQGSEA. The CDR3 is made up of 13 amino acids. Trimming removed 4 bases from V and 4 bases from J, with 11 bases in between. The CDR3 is CSVAETENQPQHF. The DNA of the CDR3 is TGCAGCGTTGCGGAGACTGAGAATCAGCCCCAGCATTTT.

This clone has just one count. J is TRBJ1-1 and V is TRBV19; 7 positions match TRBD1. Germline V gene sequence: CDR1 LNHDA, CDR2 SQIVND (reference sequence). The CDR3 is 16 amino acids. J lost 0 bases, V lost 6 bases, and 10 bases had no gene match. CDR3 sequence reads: CASRTGTATMNTEAFF. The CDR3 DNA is TGTGCCAGTAGAACAGGGACAGCAACAATGAACACTGAAGCTTTCTTT. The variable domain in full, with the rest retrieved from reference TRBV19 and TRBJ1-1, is DGGITQSPKYLFRKEGQNVTLSCEQNLNHDAMYWYRQDPGQGLRLIYYSQIVNDFQKGDIAEGYSVSREKKESFPLTVTSAQKNPTAFYLCASRTGTATMNTEAFFGQGTRLTVV.

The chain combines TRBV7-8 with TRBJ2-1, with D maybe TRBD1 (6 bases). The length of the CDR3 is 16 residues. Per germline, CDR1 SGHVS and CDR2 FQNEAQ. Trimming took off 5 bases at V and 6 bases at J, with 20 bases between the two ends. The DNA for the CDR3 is TGTGCCAGCAGCACCGATCAGGGGTGGGTATCCAATGAGCAGTTCTTC. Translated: CASSTDQGWVSNEQFF. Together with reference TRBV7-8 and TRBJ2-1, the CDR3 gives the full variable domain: GAGVSQSPRYKVAKRGQDVALRCDPISGHVSLFWYQQALGQGPEFLTYFQNEAQLDKSGLPSDRFFAERPEGSVSTLKIQRTQQEDSAVYLCASSTDQGWVSNEQFFGPGTRLTVL.

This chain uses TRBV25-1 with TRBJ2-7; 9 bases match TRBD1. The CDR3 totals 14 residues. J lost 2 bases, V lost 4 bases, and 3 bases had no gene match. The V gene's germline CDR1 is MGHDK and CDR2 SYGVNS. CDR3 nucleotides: TGTGCCAGCAGTGGGGACAGGGCCCCCTACGAGCAGTACTTC. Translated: CASSGDRAPYEQYF.

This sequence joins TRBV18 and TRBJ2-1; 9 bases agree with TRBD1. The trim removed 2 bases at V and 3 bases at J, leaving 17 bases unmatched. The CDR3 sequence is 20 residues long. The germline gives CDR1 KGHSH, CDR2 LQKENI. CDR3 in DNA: TGTGCCAGCTCACCAGGACAGGGGACCCTCCGACTAGCAGACTACAATGAGCAGTTCTTC. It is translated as CASSPGQGTLRLADYNEQFF.

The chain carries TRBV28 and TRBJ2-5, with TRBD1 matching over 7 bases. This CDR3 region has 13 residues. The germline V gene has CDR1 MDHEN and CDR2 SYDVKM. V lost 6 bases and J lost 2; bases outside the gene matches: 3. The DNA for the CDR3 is TGTGCCAGCAGACCGGGACAGCAAGAGACCCAGTACTTC. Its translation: CASRPGQQETQYF.

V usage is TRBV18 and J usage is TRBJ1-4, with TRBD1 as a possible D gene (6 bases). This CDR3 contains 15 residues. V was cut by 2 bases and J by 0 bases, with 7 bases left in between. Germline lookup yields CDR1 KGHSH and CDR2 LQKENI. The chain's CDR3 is CASSPGTPTNEKLFF. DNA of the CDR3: TGTGCCAGCTCACCAGGGACACCAACTAATGAAAAACTGTTTTTT.

The CDR3 loop reads CASSPGDRDTQYF. For the CDR3, the DNA is TGCGCCAGCAGCCCGGGTGACCGAGATACGCAGTATTTT. V usage is TRBV5-1 and J usage is TRBJ2-3; D remains ambiguous. Germline V gives CDR1 SGHRS, CDR2 YFSETQ. The CDR3 is made up of 13 amino acids. The V end lost 4 bases, the J end lost 5 bases, and 11 bases lay between the germline ends.

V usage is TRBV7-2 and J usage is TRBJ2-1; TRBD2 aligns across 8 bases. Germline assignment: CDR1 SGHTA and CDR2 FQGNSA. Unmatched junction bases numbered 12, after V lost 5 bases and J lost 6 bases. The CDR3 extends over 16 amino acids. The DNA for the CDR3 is TGTGCCAGCAGCCCCCAATCGGGAGGGGTTCTCAATGAGCAGTTCTTC. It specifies CASSPQSGGVLNEQFF.

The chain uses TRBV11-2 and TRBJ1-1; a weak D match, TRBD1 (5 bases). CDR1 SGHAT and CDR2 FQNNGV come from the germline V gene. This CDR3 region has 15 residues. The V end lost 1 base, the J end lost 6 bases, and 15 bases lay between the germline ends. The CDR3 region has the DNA TGTGCCAGCAGCTTAGTCGGTGGGGCCCCTCCTGAAGCTTTCTTT. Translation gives CASSLVGGAPPEAFF.

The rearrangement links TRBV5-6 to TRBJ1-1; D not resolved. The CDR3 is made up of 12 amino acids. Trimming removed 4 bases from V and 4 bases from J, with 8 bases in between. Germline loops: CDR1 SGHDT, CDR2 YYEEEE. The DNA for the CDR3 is TGTGCCAGCAGCGCCGGGGTCACTGAAGCTTTCTTT. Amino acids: CASSAGVTEAFF.

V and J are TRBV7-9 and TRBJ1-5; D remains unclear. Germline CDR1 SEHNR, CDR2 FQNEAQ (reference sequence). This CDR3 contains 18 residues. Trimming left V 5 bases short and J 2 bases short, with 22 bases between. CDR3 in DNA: TGTGCCAGCAGCAATTCTATACTTAGGAGTGAAGGCAATCAGCCCCAGCATTTT. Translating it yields CASSNSILRSEGNQPQHF.

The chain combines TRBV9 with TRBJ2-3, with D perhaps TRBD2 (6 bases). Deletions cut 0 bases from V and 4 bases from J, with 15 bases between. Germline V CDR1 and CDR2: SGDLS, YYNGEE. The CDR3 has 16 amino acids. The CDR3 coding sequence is TGTGCCAGCAGCGTAGCCTCCGGGGGAGTGGCAGATACGCAGTATTTT. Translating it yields CASSVASGGVADTQYF.

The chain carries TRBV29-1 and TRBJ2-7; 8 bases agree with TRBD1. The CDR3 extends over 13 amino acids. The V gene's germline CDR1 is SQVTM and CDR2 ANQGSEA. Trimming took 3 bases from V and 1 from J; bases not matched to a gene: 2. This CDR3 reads CSVDGDRSYEQYF. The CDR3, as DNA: TGCAGCGTTGATGGGGACAGGTCCTACGAGCAGTACTTC.